The clone carrying this TCR beta chain came up many times. These data come from a study of early T cells in non-severe SARS-CoV-2 infection. Study at large: It was bulk RNA from unsorted whole blood that was sequenced, and the chains were unpaired.

A single record per CDR3 protein comes from TCRdb applying MiXCR to the 5' RACE reads. The table includes 66,000 or so distinct CDR3 sequences, over 10% detected once. The V end was cut by 7 bases, the J end by 9 bases, with 16 bases between. The CDR3 runs to 13 residues. This sequence was found in an adult who was a healthcare worker with PCR-confirmed SARS-CoV-2 infection or an uninfected control (not recorded which). V and J are TRBV12-3 or TRBV12-4 and TRBJ1-5; D remains unclear. Sequencing was done on a sample of whole blood. The CDR3 reads CASTKREGLPQHF. CDR3 DNA: TGTGCCAGCACTAAAAGAGAGGGCCTGCCCCAGCATTTT.